The next 29 T cell receptor beta chains were all read from a single sample in a study of blood T cell repertoires in COVID-19. Profiling relied on immunoSEQ multiplex PCR, and the TCRdb table lists in-frame clones only, not all of them. The sample comprises some 130,000 clones, 88% of which are singletons, and 10% rests with the top ten. Sequencing was carried out using peripheral blood. These receptors were collected from a man aged 50-59 years with acute or convalescent COVID-19.

The CDR3 nucleotides are TGTGCCAGCAGCCCCCATCTCTCAGCAGGCTACGAGCAGTACTTC. Residues: CASSPHLSAGYEQYF. The rearrangement links TRBV9 to TRBJ2-7; the D is unclear. The CDR3 is 15 amino acids. Per the germline V gene, CDR1 is SGDLS and CDR2 is YYNGEE. V lost 4 bases to trimming and J lost 3 bases, with 17 bases between them.

The V gene is TRBV19, the J gene TRBJ1-3; TRBD1 is a possible D gene (6 bases). The CDR3 covers 13 residues. CDR1 and CDR2 (germline): LNHDA, SQIVND (reference sequence). The germline V and J ends were trimmed by 7 bases and 1 base, with 8 bases remaining between them. CDR3 amino acids: CASKGVSGNTIYF. CDR3 coding DNA: TGTGCCAGTAAGGGGGTGTCTGGAAACACCATATATTTT.

This chain uses TRBV19 with TRBJ2-5; 9 positions match TRBD2. Trimming cost V 5 bases and J 1 base; bases outside gene matches: 2. Germline CDR1 and CDR2: LNHDA and SQIVND (reference sequence). The CDR3 consists of 14 residues. CDR3 in amino acids: CASSLRGGQETQYF. In DNA form, the CDR3 reads TGTGCCAGTAGTCTGCGGGGGGGCCAAGAGACCCAGTACTTC.

This chain uses TRBV5-1 with TRBJ2-3; 9 positions match TRBD1. Germline trimming cut 3 bases from V and 6 bases from J; bases unmatched to any gene: 5. This CDR3 has 14 amino acids. CDR1 is SGHRS, CDR2 YFSETQ, per germline. The CDR3 region has the DNA TGCGCCAGCAGCTGGACAGGGGCAGGGGATACGCAGTATTTT. The encoded protein is CASSWTGAGDTQYF.

A remark on this clone: Germline is not matched at one junction end, which may reflect a read error. This sequence joins TRBV9 and TRBJ2-1, with 7 bases identical to TRBD1. CDR1 is SGDLS, CDR2 YYNGEE, per germline. The CDR3 is made up of 19 amino acids. In DNA form, the CDR3 reads TGTGCCAGCAGCGGACGAGAAGGGGGCGGAGCGGTTGGTTACAATAAGCAGTTCTTC. It codes for CASSGREGGGAVGYNKQFF. Filled out from reference TRBV9 and TRBJ2-1, the complete variable domain reads DSGVTQTPKHLITATGQRVTLRCSPRSGDLSVYWYQQSLDQGLQFLIQYYNGEERAKGNILERFSAQQFPDLHSELNLSSLELGDSALYFCASSGREGGGAVGYNKQFFGPGTRLTVL.

This clone was seen only once. The chain uses TRBV14 and TRBJ1-2; unclear D gene. The V gene lost 1 base and the J gene lost 4 bases, with 7 bases spanning the gap. Germline-derived CDR1 and CDR2 are SGHDN and FVKESK. CDR3 length: 13 residues. The chain's CDR3 is CASSQGRSYGYTF. The CDR3 region has the DNA TGTGCCAGCAGCCAAGGGCGGAGCTATGGCTACACCTTC. Drawing the rest from reference TRBV14 and TRBJ1-2, the complete variable domain is EAGVTQFPSHSVIEKGQTVTLRCDPISGHDNLYWYRRVMGKEIKFLLHFVKESKQDESGMPNNRFLAERTGGTYSTLKVQPAELEDSGVYFCASSQGRSYGYTFGSGTRLTVV.

The rearrangement links TRBV3-1 (or the pseudogene TRBV3-2) to TRBJ1-3, with no clear D. CDR1 LGHDT and CDR2 YNNKEL come from the germline V gene (reference sequence). The V and J ends lost 0 bases and 0 bases respectively, with 9 bases between them. This CDR3 has 16 residues. CDR3 residues: CASSQDYAGSGNTIYF. In nucleotides, the CDR3 is TGTGCCAGCAGCCAAGACTACGCCGGCTCTGGAAACACCATATATTTT.

This clone was observed a handful of times. V gene TRBV7-3 combines with J gene TRBJ2-2; TRBD1 aligns across 11 bases. Germline V gives CDR1 SGHTA, CDR2 FQGTGA. V shed 5 bases and J 3 bases; nucleotides not matched to a gene: 8. This CDR3 contains 17 residues. Here the CDR3 DNA reads TGTGCCAGCAGCAGGCGCCCGGGACAGGGGGACACCGGGGAGCTGTTTTTT. Encoded protein: CASSRRPGQGDTGELFF.

This sequence joins TRBV18 and TRBJ1-3, with D perhaps TRBD1 (5 bases). This CDR3 is built from 16 residues. Germline V gives CDR1 KGHSH, CDR2 LQKENI. V was trimmed by 2 bases and J by 3 bases, leaving 14 bases between them. The CDR3 DNA is TGTGCCAGCTCACCATCGCTGTCGACAGATGGAAACACCATATATTTT. Protein: CASSPSLSTDGNTIYF. Combining the CDR3 with reference TRBV18 and TRBJ1-3 gives the whole variable domain NAGVMQNPRHLVRRRGQEARLRCSPMKGHSHVYWYRQLPEEGLKFMVYLQKENIIDESGMPKERFSAEFPKEGPSILRIQQVVRGDSAAYFCASSPSLSTDGNTIYFGEGSWLTVV.

The chain employs TRBV5-1 and TRBJ2-7; TRBD2 matches 8 bases. V dropped 4 bases and J dropped 3; count of bases not matched to a gene: 6. The CDR3 length is 14 residues. Germline CDR1 reads SGHRS; CDR2 reads YFSETQ. CDR3 DNA: TGCGCCAGCAGCACTATTGGGACTAGCTACGAGCAGTACTTC. This sequence encodes CASSTIGTSYEQYF. Using reference TRBV5-1 and TRBJ2-7 for the parts outside the CDR3, the full variable domain is KAGVTQTPRYLIKTRGQQVTLSCSPISGHRSVSWYQQTPGQGLQFLFEYFSETQRNKGNFPGRFSGRQFSNSRSEMNVSTLELGDSALYLCASSTIGTSYEQYFGPGTRLTVT.

The chain couples TRBV2 to TRBJ1-1; TRBD1 matches 7 bases. CDR1 and CDR2 from the germline V gene are SNHLY and FYNNEI. This CDR3 contains 15 residues. With V trimmed by 6 bases and J by 1 base, 8 bases remained unmatched. The CDR3 nucleotides read TGTGCCAGCAGGGGACCCAGGGGGAAGAACACTGAAGCTTTCTTT. It codes for CASRGPRGKNTEAFF.

This clone was recorded a few times. The CDR3 bases are TGTGCCAGCAGCTTACCGGGAGGGCCCGTCACAGATACGCAGTATTTT. Its translation is CASSLPGGPVTDTQYF. The rearrangement links TRBV7-6 to TRBJ2-3, with 8 bases identical to TRBD2. V lost 2 bases, J lost 2 bases, and 6 bases stayed unmatched. Germline assignment: CDR1 SGHVS and CDR2 FNYEAQ. This CDR3 is 16 amino acids long.

The J gene is TRBJ1-6, the V gene TRBV7-2; possible D gene TRBD1, 5 bases. Trimming shortened V by 3 bases and J by 8 bases, and 26 bases separated the two germline ends. The CDR3 runs to 19 residues. Germline values: CDR1 SGHTA, CDR2 FQGNSA. The CDR3 DNA sequence: TGTGCCAGCAGCTTTAGGGGACTGGGCGTCCGTCTGTCGGATTCACCCCTCCACTTT. Its protein is CASSFRGLGVRLSDSPLHF.

The chain is built from TRBV5-6 and TRBJ1-3, with D perhaps TRBD1 (6 bases). CDR3 length: 16 amino acids. Trimming removed 2 bases from V and 0 bases from J, with 12 bases in between. Germline-derived CDR1 and CDR2 are SGHDT and YYEEEE. CDR3 protein: CASSLYGQLSGNTIYF. DNA of the CDR3: TGTGCCAGCAGCTTATATGGACAGCTCTCTGGAAACACCATATATTTT.

The chain combines TRBV19 with TRBJ1-2; tentative D call: TRBD1 (5 bases). There are 15 residues in the CDR3. Germline V gene lookup returns CDR1 LNHDA and CDR2 SQIVND (reference sequence). V dropped 3 bases and J dropped 2 bases, with 13 bases sitting between them. The CDR3 DNA reads as TGTGCCAGTAGTATCGACAGTACCACGAACTATGGCTACACCTTC. It is translated as CASSIDSTTNYGYTF. The full variable domain, completed using reference TRBV19 and TRBJ1-2, is DGGITQSPKYLFRKEGQNVTLSCEQNLNHDAMYWYRQDPGQGLRLIYYSQIVNDFQKGDIAEGYSVSREKKESFPLTVTSAQKNPTAFYLCASSIDSTTNYGYTFGSGTRLTVV.

The genes are TRBV29-1 and TRBJ2-2; 11 positions agree with TRBD1. V was pared by 7 bases and J by 5 bases, with 6 bases of the junction left unmatched. Germline V lookup: CDR1 SQVTM, CDR2 ANQGSEA. The CDR3 is made up of 14 amino acids. DNA for the CDR3: TGCAGCGCTGAGGACAGGGGGCGGACCGGGGAGCTGTTTTTT. It encodes CSAEDRGRTGELFF.

The chain uses TRBV6-6 and TRBJ1-5, with 10 bases matching TRBD1. The CDR3 has 18 amino acids. Trimming at V came to 5 bases and at J to 1 base, leaving 11 bases not matched to a gene. Looked up from germline, CDR1 is MNHNY and CDR2 is SVGAGI (reference sequence). DNA for the CDR3: TGTGCCAGCAGTCTTGGACAGGGGGAGAGGGGCAGCAATCAGCCCCAGCATTTT. The encoded protein is CASSLGQGERGSNQPQHF.

This clone was counted only a few times. V usage is TRBV19 and J usage is TRBJ1-5, with a tentative D call TRBD1 (5 bases). Looked up from germline, CDR1 is LNHDA and CDR2 is SQIVND (reference sequence). The CDR3 is 14 amino acids. Trimming removed 3 bases at V and 7 bases at J, with 13 bases between. In nucleotides, the CDR3 is TGTGCCAGTAGTATCCCAGGGTATGGACAGCCCCAGCATTTT. Its protein is CASSIPGYGQPQHF.

V gene TRBV10-1 combines with J gene TRBJ1-6, with 9 nucleotides matching TRBD1. Germline V gene data show CDR1 as WNHNN and CDR2 as SYGVQD (reference sequence). Losses at the gene ends were 2 bases for V and 7 bases for J; bases not matched to a gene: 0. The CDR3 is made up of 14 amino acids. CDR3 amino acids: CASSETGGNSPLHF. The CDR3 DNA is TGCGCCAGCAGTGAGACAGGGGGCAATTCACCCCTCCACTTT.

V gene TRBV19 combines with J gene TRBJ2-5, with 7 bases lining up with TRBD1. Germline V gives CDR1 LNHDA, CDR2 SQIVND (reference sequence). This CDR3 contains 13 residues. The V segment lost 3 bases and the J segment 6 bases; nucleotides outside the gene matches: 4. CDR3 in DNA: TGTGCCAGTAGTATCGACAGGGCCAAGACCCAGTACTTC. It translates to CASSIDRAKTQYF.

The chain is built from TRBV6-5 and TRBJ1-1, with 9 bases lining up with TRBD1. Germline loops: CDR1 MNHEY, CDR2 SVGAGI. Trimming at V came to 8 bases and at J to 9 bases, leaving 10 bases not matched to a gene. The CDR3 runs to 13 residues. The CDR3 here is CASFRTGGAQAFF. Here the CDR3 DNA reads TGTGCCAGCTTCCGAACAGGGGGCGCTCAAGCTTTCTTT.

The chain has TRBV18 and TRBJ2-1; 8 bases line up with TRBD2. Germline loops: CDR1 KGHSH, CDR2 LQKENI. The CDR3 is 15 residues long. Trimming cost V 3 bases and J 4 bases; bases outside gene matches: 5. This CDR3 reads CASSPRVAGYNEQFF. CDR3 DNA: TGTGCCAGCTCACCCCGGGTAGCGGGATACAATGAGCAGTTCTTC.

V gene TRBV7-9 combines with J gene TRBJ1-4; no clear D gene. CDR1 SEHNR and CDR2 FQNEAQ come from the germline V gene (reference sequence). Trimming took 6 bases from V and 5 from J, leaving 4 bases between them. The length of the CDR3 is 11 residues. The CDR3, as DNA: TGTGCCAGCAGTAGAAATGAAAAACTGTTTTTT. It yields the protein CASSRNEKLFF.

The V and J genes are TRBV21-1 and TRBJ1-5; the tabulated D call, TRBD1, remains unverified against the DNA. TRBV21-1 is annotated as a pseudogene. This CDR3 has 20 residues. The CDR3 DNA reads TGTGCCAGCAGCAAGATTCAAGGATTACAGGGGGTTGCGTGCAATCAGCCCCAGCATTTT. Translating it yields CASSKIQGLQGVACNQPQHF.

Worth noting for this clone: One end of the junction does not line up with germline, which may come from a read error. This chain connects TRBV7-7 to TRBJ2-3; 7 bases match TRBD1. CDR3 size: 15 residues. The germline V gene has CDR1 SSHAT and CDR2 FNYEAQ (reference sequence). The CDR3 region has the DNA TGTGCTAGCAGCTTAAGAGGGGGCGGCACAGATACGCAGTATTTT. Its protein product is CASSLRGGGTDTQYF. Supplemented by reference TRBV7-7 and TRBJ2-3, the full variable domain reads GAGVSQSPRYKVTKRGQDVTLRCDPISSHATLYWYQQALGQGPEFLTYFNYEAQPDKSGLPSDRFSAERPEGSISTLTIQRTEQRDSAMYRCASSLRGGGTDTQYFGPGTRLTVL.

The genes are TRBV27 and TRBJ2-7; TRBD1 aligns across 8 bases. The junction had 7 bases not matched to a gene; V was cut back by 2 bases and J by 4 bases. From germline, CDR1 is MNHEY and CDR2 SMNVEV (reference sequence). CDR3 size: 15 residues. CDR3: CASSLSVRDRYEQYF. CDR3 nucleotides: TGTGCCAGCAGTTTAAGCGTCCGGGACAGGTACGAGCAGTACTTC.

The genes are TRBV18 and TRBJ1-4, with unresolved D. The CDR3 spans 13 residues. Germline V gene lookup returns CDR1 KGHSH and CDR2 LQKENI. The V end lost 8 bases, the J end lost 4 bases, and 11 bases lay between the germline ends. CDR3: CASTSDINEKLFF. CDR3 coding DNA: TGTGCCAGCACATCAGACATTAATGAAAAACTGTTTTTT.

The V and J genes are TRBV21-1 and TRBJ2-2; the table's TRBD2 call for D was not verified on the DNA. TRBV21-1 is a known pseudogene. The CDR3 extends over 17 amino acids. The CDR3 reads CASSKARARKGPGELFF. CDR3 DNA sequence: TGTGCCAGCAGCAAAGCGCGCGCTAGAAAAGGTCCCGGGGAGCTGTTTTTT.

This chain connects TRBV21-1 to TRBJ2-1; the D call in the table, TRBD2, was not verified against the DNA. TRBV21-1 is labeled a pseudogene. The CDR3 consists of 18 residues. CDR3 sequence: CASSKYPSGRPGHNEQFF. DNA for the CDR3: TGTGCCAGCAGCAAATATCCTAGCGGGAGGCCAGGCCACAATGAGCAGTTCTTC.